This entry lists 2 T cell receptor beta chains sequenced from one sample in a study of shared clonotypes between healthy human individuals. Produced via immunoSEQ multiplex PCR; TCRdb's table is partial and in-frame only. The repertoire includes some 900,000 clones, around three quarters of them detected once, and nearly 1.5% sits in the top ten. The sample was memory CD4+ T cells sorted from blood. The subset denotes: CD45RA-negative fraction. Receptor source: a man between 18 and 29 years old in good health.

The chain is built from TRBV7-9 and TRBJ2-7; D gene unclear. With 3 bases removed from V and 6 bases from J, the gap between germline ends came to 6 bases. The CDR3 contains 11 residues. Looked up from germline, CDR1 is SEHNR and CDR2 is FQNEAQ (reference sequence). The CDR3 coding sequence is TGTGCCAGCAGCTTTGGGCCCGAGCAGTACTTC. Translating gives CASSFGPEQYF.

The rearrangement uses TRBV7-2 and TRBJ2-7; unclear D gene. V was shortened by 5 bases and J by 1 base, with 12 bases between the two germline ends. Germline V lookup: CDR1 SGHTA, CDR2 FQGNSA. The CDR3 consists of 14 residues. Written as DNA, the CDR3 is TGTGCCAGCAGCCTAGACCCAGTGTCCTACGAGCAGTACTTC. Translated, it gives CASSLDPVSYEQYF.